One sample yielded the 20 T cell receptor beta chains listed below, sequenced in a study of blood T cell repertoires in COVID-19. The protocol was immunoSEQ multiplex PCR, while the TCRdb copy is restricted to in-frame clones and leaves out a portion. This sample has 200,000 to 250,000 clones, with 84% found just once. What was sequenced was peripheral blood. Receptor source: a woman of 80 years or more with COVID-19, enrolled during active disease.

On this clone: Other nucleotide sequences from this sample produce the same CDR3. This chain uses TRBV6-5 with TRBJ1-2; D is unclear. CDR1 and CDR2 from the germline V gene are MNHEY and SVGAGI. The CDR3 has 13 residues. V gave up 4 bases and J gave up 3 bases, with 9 bases separating them. The CDR3 nucleotides are TGTGCCAGCAGTTCTCGGGAGGACTATGGCTACACCTTC. Amino acids: CASSSREDYGYTF.

The rearrangement joins TRBV7-8 to TRBJ1-1; no clear D. This CDR3 has 14 amino acids. Looked up from germline, CDR1 is SGHVS and CDR2 is FQNEAQ. The V end was cut by 5 bases, the J end by 8 bases, with 18 bases between. CDR3 coding DNA: TGTGCCAGCAGCCGACAATTGGACGGAGGAGAAGCTTTCTTT. This sequence encodes CASSRQLDGGEAFF.

The chain uses TRBV19 and TRBJ1-2; D not resolved. The V end lost 6 bases, the J end lost 6 bases, and 5 bases lay between the germline ends. The CDR3 totals 10 residues. CDR1 is LNHDA, CDR2 SQIVND, per germline (reference sequence). The CDR3 loop reads CASRSDGYTF. The CDR3 DNA reads TGTGCCAGTAGATCCGATGGCTACACCTTC.

J is TRBJ2-7 and V is TRBV25-1; 7 bases agree with TRBD1. The CDR3 is made up of 13 amino acids. CDR1 and CDR2 (germline): MGHDK, SYGVNS. V gave up 6 bases and J gave up 7 bases; unmatched junction bases: 9. CDR3 nucleotides: TGTGCCAGCAGAGAGGGGGCTCGCAGGGAGCAGTACTTC. Translated: CASREGARREQYF.

V gene TRBV5-4 combines with J gene TRBJ2-2; 9 nucleotides match TRBD2. This CDR3 comprises 16 residues. Per the germline V gene, CDR1 is SGHNT and CDR2 is YYREEE (reference sequence). V lost 3 bases, J lost 6 bases, and 9 bases stayed unmatched. CDR3 in amino acids: CASSSPGTSSAGELFF. The CDR3 DNA reads as TGTGCCAGCAGCTCTCCCGGGACTAGCTCAGCCGGGGAGCTGTTTTTT. The whole variable domain, filled in from reference TRBV5-4 and TRBJ2-2, reads ETGVTQSPTHLIKTRGQQVTLRCSSQSGHNTVSWYQQALGQGPQFIFQYYREEENGRGNFPPRFSGLQFPNYSSELNVNALELDDSALYLCASSSPGTSSAGELFFGEGSRLTVL.

CDR3 region: CASSDSNYGYTF. The CDR3 nucleotides read TGTGCCAGCAGCGACAGTAACTATGGCTACACCTTC. The chain combines TRBV6-5 with TRBJ1-2; the D gene is possibly TRBD1 (5 bases). The V end was cut by 6 bases, the J end by 1 base, with 6 bases between. Germline V gives CDR1 MNHEY, CDR2 SVGAGI. The CDR3 loop spans 12 amino acids.

The chain carries TRBV7-9 and TRBJ1-6; 9 bases fit TRBD1. The CDR3 has 14 residues. Trimming took 5 bases from V and 9 from J; bases not matched to a gene: 5. The germline V gene has CDR1 SEHNR and CDR2 FQNEAQ (reference sequence). The CDR3 here is CASSPGQGGSPLHF. CDR3 nucleotides: TGTGCCAGCAGCCCGGGACAGGGCGGTTCACCCCTCCACTTT.

This rearrangement joins TRBV5-5 to TRBJ1-5, with TRBD1 as a possible D gene (6 bases). V was cut by 0 bases and J by 6 bases, with 13 bases left in between. Germline-derived CDR1 and CDR2 are SGHKS and YYEKEE (reference sequence). The CDR3 covers 15 residues. CDR3 DNA sequence: TGTGCCAGCAGCTTGGGTGACAGGTATATTCAGCCCCAGCATTTT. Translation: CASSLGDRYIQPQHF.

This clone appeared a few times. This chain joins TRBV7-3 and TRBJ2-3, with a weak D call TRBD2 (7 bases). The CDR3 contains 17 residues. Trimming stripped 4 bases from V and 1 base from J, with 18 bases between. CDR1 and CDR2 (germline): SGHTA, FQGTGA. CDR3 coding DNA: TGTGCCAGCAGCTGGAGTCCCCCGGGGGGCGGCACAGATACGCAGTATTTT. This sequence encodes CASSWSPPGGGTDTQYF.

The V call is TRBV19, the J call TRBJ1-3; no clear D. Germline V gives CDR1 LNHDA, CDR2 SQIVND (reference sequence). V was pared by 6 bases and J by 4 bases, with 13 bases between. The CDR3 is made up of 14 amino acids. The CDR3 DNA is TGTGCCAGTAGCCCCCGGGGTGCCGGAAACACCATATATTTT. Encoded protein: CASSPRGAGNTIYF.

V and J are TRBV4-1 and TRBJ2-6; D is ambiguous. Germline V CDR1 and CDR2: MGHRA, YSYEKL. The V end was cut by 4 bases, the J end by 0 bases, with 10 bases between. The CDR3 has 16 residues. CDR3 in DNA: TGCGCCAGCAGCCGAGAACCGAGCTCTGGGGCCAACGTCCTGACTTTC. Translated, it gives CASSREPSSGANVLTF.

This chain joins TRBV7-9 and TRBJ1-3, with TRBD1 as a possible D gene (6 bases). The CDR3 spans 13 residues. The V end lost 4 bases, the J end lost 4 bases, and 8 bases lay between the germline ends. Per germline, CDR1 SEHNR and CDR2 FQNEAQ (reference sequence). The CDR3 sequence is CASSSRGGNTIYF. The CDR3 DNA follows: TGTGCCAGCAGCTCGAGGGGGGGAAACACCATATATTTT.

V is TRBV3-1 (or the pseudogene TRBV3-2) and J is TRBJ1-3, with no clear D. The germline V gene has CDR1 LGHDT and CDR2 YNNKEL (reference sequence). Trimming shortened V by 0 bases and J by 4 bases, and 19 bases separated the two germline ends. This CDR3 contains 18 residues. The CDR3 reads CASSQDSVVRRSGNTIYF. CDR3 sequence (DNA): TGTGCCAGCAGCCAAGATTCCGTAGTGCGGCGTTCCGGAAACACCATATATTTT.

The V gene is TRBV11-2, the J gene TRBJ1-1; maybe TRBD1 (6 bases). With 5 bases removed from V and 0 bases from J, the gap between germline ends came to 13 bases. The length of the CDR3 is 15 residues. The germline gives CDR1 SGHAT, CDR2 FQNNGV. DNA of the CDR3: TGTGCCAGCAGCCCCCCAGGGGCTTTGAACACTGAAGCTTTCTTT. Translated, it gives CASSPPGALNTEAFF.

The chain employs TRBV29-1 and TRBJ1-2; the D gene is possibly TRBD1 (6 bases). Germline lookup yields CDR1 SQVTM and CDR2 ANQGSEA. V lost 2 bases and J 8 bases, leaving 12 bases between the germline ends. The CDR3 is made up of 12 amino acids. This chain's CDR3 is CSVEQGNGGYTF. CDR3 coding DNA: TGCAGCGTTGAACAGGGGAACGGAGGCTACACCTTC.

The chain combines TRBV6-5 with TRBJ2-3; D uncertain. Germline values: CDR1 MNHEY, CDR2 SVGAGI. This CDR3 spans 13 amino acids. The V gene lost 2 bases and the J gene lost 4 bases, with 7 bases spanning the gap. The CDR3 coding sequence is TGTGCCAGCAGTTACATAACATCAGATACGCAGTATTTT. Translated: CASSYITSDTQYF.

The rearrangement links TRBV29-1 to TRBJ2-3; a possible D gene is TRBD2 (5 bases). The length of the CDR3 is 14 residues. Germline CDR1 SQVTM, CDR2 ANQGSEA. V lost 4 bases, J lost 3 bases, and 14 bases lay in between. CDR3: CSVARVALTDTQYF. In nucleotides, the CDR3 is TGCAGCGTTGCGAGGGTGGCCTTAACAGATACGCAGTATTTT.

This clone occurred a few times. The chain combines TRBV6-1 with TRBJ1-2; D call uncertain. The V end lost 1 base, the J end lost 4 bases, and 7 bases lay between the germline ends. CDR3 length: 13 amino acids. Germline CDR1 and CDR2: MNHNS and SASEGT. CDR3 loop: CASSEGLPYGYTF. CDR3 coding DNA: TGTGCCAGCAGTGAAGGGCTTCCCTATGGCTACACCTTC.

The chain couples TRBV5-1 to TRBJ2-1, with TRBD2 matching 10 bases. This CDR3 comprises 17 residues. V lost 4 bases and J lost 1; bases outside the gene matches: 8. From germline, CDR1 is SGHRS and CDR2 YFSETQ. The CDR3 region is CASSRPLAGVSYNEQFF. The CDR3 nucleotides read TGCGCCAGCAGCCGCCCCCTAGCGGGAGTATCCTACAATGAGCAGTTCTTC.

The V call is TRBV5-1, the J call TRBJ2-1, with D perhaps TRBD1 (6 bases). This CDR3 has 13 residues. Trimming took off 5 bases at V and 6 bases at J, with 12 bases between the two ends. Germline CDR1 and CDR2: SGHRS and YFSETQ. DNA for the CDR3: TGCGCCAGCAGACGGGACAAAGGCAATGAGCAGTTCTTC. Translation gives CASRRDKGNEQFF.